A single sample gave rise to the 13 T cell receptor beta chains below, sequenced in a study of blood T cell repertoires in COVID-19 (dated by TCRdb to 2018 to 2020). Library method: the immunoSEQ multiplex PCR assay. TCRdb obtained this table from immuneACCESS and retained in-frame rearrangements with V and J assigned. These tables miss some clones; where compared with another copy, unresolved V genes account for less than half of the shortfall, and the remainder is unexplained. The sample records 370,000 or so clones, roughly 77% of which are singletons. Of the sample, more than 0.85% falls within the top ten clones. Sample: peripheral blood. The receptors originated from a human donor with acute or convalescent COVID-19. The donor label of this sample is uncertain.

Of note for this clone: The same CDR3 can be traced to other DNA sequences in this sample. This chain uses TRBV6-5 with TRBJ2-7, with D possibly matching TRBD1 (6 bases). The CDR3 has 13 amino acids. V dropped 5 bases and J dropped 2 bases, with 10 bases sitting between them. The germline V gene has CDR1 MNHEY and CDR2 SVGAGI. CDR3 region: CASSLDRTYEQYF. The CDR3 region has the DNA TGTGCCAGCAGTCTTGACAGGACCTACGAGCAGTACTTC.

The chain carries TRBV5-1 and TRBJ1-6, with 9 nucleotides matching TRBD1. Germline V gene data show CDR1 as SGHRS and CDR2 as YFSETQ. There are 16 residues in the CDR3. V was pared by 3 bases and J by 9 bases, with 10 bases of the junction left unmatched. The DNA for the CDR3 is TGCGCCAGCAGCTCCGACGGACAGGGGTTTAGTTCACCCCTCCACTTT. Its protein product is CASSSDGQGFSSPLHF. Full variable domain (outside the CDR3, taken from reference TRBV5-1 and TRBJ1-6): KAGVTQTPRYLIKTRGQQVTLSCSPISGHRSVSWYQQTPGQGLQFLFEYFSETQRNKGNFPGRFSGRQFSNSRSEMNVSTLELGDSALYLCASSSDGQGFSSPLHFGNGTRLTVT.

The chain employs TRBV5-1 and TRBJ2-1; 11 bases line up with TRBD2. CDR1 and CDR2 from the germline V gene are SGHRS and YFSETQ. The CDR3 spans 18 residues. With V trimmed by 0 bases and J by 2 bases, 7 bases remained unmatched. CDR3 nucleotides: TGCGCCAGCAGCTTGGCTAGCGGGAGGTTTCGGGCCTACAATGAGCAGTTCTTC. Its protein product is CASSLASGRFRAYNEQFF.

This clone was detected a few times. This chain links TRBV5-5 with TRBJ1-2; 8 nucleotides match TRBD1. Germline CDR1 is SGHKS and CDR2 is YYEKEE (reference sequence). V lost 5 bases and J lost 2; bases outside the gene matches: 5. CDR3 length equals 14 residues. The CDR3 DNA follows: TGTGCCAGCAGGTTAGACAGGGGAAACTATGGCTACACCTTC. Its protein product is CASRLDRGNYGYTF.

Here the CDR3 DNA reads TGTGCCAGCAGCTTCGCAGGGCTGTATGGCTACACCTTC. Translation: CASSFAGLYGYTF. The J gene is TRBJ1-2, the V gene TRBV11-2, with a tentative D call TRBD1 (5 bases). CDR3 size: 13 residues. Germline lookup yields CDR1 SGHAT and CDR2 FQNNGV. V was trimmed by 3 bases and J by 5 bases, leaving 10 bases between them.

The genes are TRBV10-3 and TRBJ2-3, with 10 positions matching TRBD1. The CDR3 is 14 amino acids. V gave up 6 bases and J gave up 4 bases; unmatched junction bases: 4. Per germline, CDR1 ENHRY and CDR2 SYGVKD. The CDR3 here is CAIRGDRGSDTQYF. CDR3 coding DNA: TGTGCCATCAGGGGGGACAGGGGCTCAGATACGCAGTATTTT.

The V call is TRBV4-1, the J call TRBJ1-2; the match to TRBD1 covers 9 bases. The trim removed 4 bases at V and 0 bases at J, leaving 9 bases unmatched. Germline V lookup: CDR1 MGHRA, CDR2 YSYEKL. The CDR3 is 17 residues long. CDR3 sequence: CASSPTGTGSANYGYTF. CDR3 DNA: TGCGCCAGCAGCCCTACCGGGACAGGGTCGGCTAACTATGGCTACACCTTC.

As concerns this clone: Other DNA sequences from this sample encode an identical CDR3 as well. CDR3 DNA sequence: TGTGCCAGCAGTTTACGGGGGGGCCTCACCGGGGAGCTGTTTTTT. Translated: CASSLRGGLTGELFF. This chain connects TRBV28 to TRBJ2-2; 8 bases line up with TRBD2. Germline loops: CDR1 MDHEN, CDR2 SYDVKM. V dropped 2 bases and J dropped 4; count of bases not matched to a gene: 3. The CDR3 loop spans 15 amino acids.

The chain combines TRBV30 with TRBJ1-1, with D maybe TRBD1 (6 bases). CDR3 length equals 14 residues. Trimming shortened V by 2 bases and J by 1 base, and 11 bases separated the two germline ends. The germline V gene encodes CDR1 GTSNPN and CDR2 SVGIG (reference sequence). The CDR3 DNA sequence: TGTGCCTGGAGTCTCCAGACAGGGAACACTGAAGCTTTCTTT. It is translated as CAWSLQTGNTEAFF. The whole variable domain, filled in from reference TRBV30 and TRBJ1-1, reads SQTIHQWPATLVQPVGSPLSLECTVEGTSNPNLYWYRQAAGRGLQLLFYSVGIGQISSEVPQNLSASRPQDRQFILSSKKLLLSDSGFYLCAWSLQTGNTEAFFGQGTRLTVV.

The chain has TRBV6-5 and TRBJ2-1; no firm D call. V was shortened by 0 bases and J by 1 base, with 4 bases between the two germline ends. The CDR3 has 14 amino acids. Germline V lookup: CDR1 MNHEY, CDR2 SVGAGI. CDR3 sequence reads: CASSYSPSYNEQFF. CDR3 nucleotides: TGTGCCAGCAGTTACTCCCCTTCCTACAATGAGCAGTTCTTC.

The chain combines TRBV29-1 with TRBJ1-2; no clear D. Trimming took off 7 bases at V and 8 bases at J, with 17 bases between the two ends. Germline-derived CDR1 and CDR2 are SQVTM and ANQGSEA. This CDR3 is built from 12 residues. CDR3 region: CSAVTSPGGYTF. The CDR3 coding sequence is TGCAGCGCGGTTACCTCCCCGGGAGGCTACACCTTC.

The genes are TRBV7-8 and TRBJ1-1; D is unclear. This CDR3 region has 12 residues. The V end lost 4 bases, the J end lost 5 bases, and 8 bases lay between the germline ends. Germline values: CDR1 SGHVS, CDR2 FQNEAQ. The CDR3 loop is CASSYTRTEAFF. For the CDR3, the DNA is TGTGCCAGCAGCTACACGCGGACTGAAGCTTTCTTT. The whole variable domain, filled in from reference TRBV7-8 and TRBJ1-1, reads GAGVSQSPRYKVAKRGQDVALRCDPISGHVSLFWYQQALGQGPEFLTYFQNEAQLDKSGLPSDRFFAERPEGSVSTLKIQRTQQEDSAVYLCASSYTRTEAFFGQGTRLTVV.

The chain recombines TRBV27 with TRBJ1-1; maybe TRBD1 (6 bases). With 4 bases removed from V and 2 bases from J, the gap between germline ends came to 26 bases. The CDR3 length is 19 residues. The germline gives CDR1 MNHEY, CDR2 SMNVEV (reference sequence). CDR3: CASSSRTVAARGLNTEAFF. The CDR3 DNA sequence: TGTGCCAGCAGTTCGAGAACAGTCGCCGCGCGGGGGCTAAACACTGAAGCTTTCTTT.